Below, 32 T cell receptor beta chains from the same sample are listed, as sequenced in a study of blood T cell repertoires in COVID-19. The repertoire was sequenced with immunoSEQ multiplex PCR; TCRdb's copy has only in-frame clones and lacks some. Among about 160,000 clones listed, 70% to 90% were seen once. Sequencing was done on a sample of peripheral blood. The receptors were gathered from a man between 40 and 49 years old with acute or convalescent COVID-19.

This clone has only one observation. The chain uses TRBV19 and TRBJ1-1; 9 positions match TRBD1. The CDR3 spans 16 residues. V was pared by 5 bases and J by 6 bases, with 13 bases of the junction left unmatched. CDR1 and CDR2 from the germline V gene are LNHDA and SQIVND (reference sequence). CDR3 residues: CASSFRVGQGTAEAFF. DNA for the CDR3: TGTGCCAGTAGTTTCCGGGTTGGACAGGGGACCGCTGAAGCTTTCTTT.

V gene TRBV7-8 combines with J gene TRBJ1-5; D is undetermined. Germline CDR1 and CDR2: SGHVS and FQNEAQ. Between the trimmed V and J ends, which lost 1 base and 2 bases, there was a span of 12 bases. The CDR3 is made up of 16 amino acids. The CDR3 is CASSLGQTGGNQPQHF. The CDR3 DNA reads TGTGCCAGCAGCTTAGGGCAAACCGGGGGCAATCAGCCCCAGCATTTT.

The chain is built from TRBV4-3 and TRBJ2-1, with 11 positions matching TRBD1. The V gene's germline CDR1 is LGHNA and CDR2 YSLEER. With V trimmed by 3 bases and J by 6 bases, 4 bases remained unmatched. The CDR3 has 15 amino acids. The CDR3 bases are TGCGCCAGCAGCCAGGGACAGGGGGGAGTCAATGAGCAGTTCTTC. It encodes CASSQGQGGVNEQFF.

The genes are TRBV5-6 and TRBJ1-1; a possible D gene is TRBD1 (6 bases). CDR1 and CDR2 from the germline V gene are SGHDT and YYEEEE. This CDR3 is 13 amino acids long. The ends were cut back, 2 bases at V and 3 bases at J, with 8 bases in the middle. The CDR3 loop is CASSLAGDTEAFF. The CDR3 DNA follows: TGTGCCAGCAGCTTAGCAGGGGACACTGAAGCTTTCTTT. Using reference TRBV5-6 and TRBJ1-1 for the parts outside the CDR3, the full variable domain is DAGVTQSPTHLIKTRGQQVTLRCSPKSGHDTVSWYQQALGQGPQFIFQYYEEEERQRGNFPDRFSGHQFPNYSSELNVNALLLGDSALYLCASSLAGDTEAFFGQGTRLTVV.

This chain uses TRBV7-2 with TRBJ2-5; the D gene is possibly TRBD2 (6 bases). From germline, CDR1 is SGHTA and CDR2 FQGNSA. Trimming removed 3 bases at V and 4 bases at J, with 12 bases between. The CDR3 spans 14 residues. The CDR3 bases are TGTGCCAGCAGCTTGGCGGGAACCAGAGAGACCCAGTACTTC. It is translated as CASSLAGTRETQYF.

Worth noting for this clone: The same CDR3 also results from other DNA sequences found in this sample. The J gene is TRBJ2-2, the V gene TRBV19, with TRBD1 identical over 7 bases. This CDR3 is built from 15 residues. After removal of 5 bases from V and 1 base from J, the junction contained 4 bases not matched to a gene. The V gene's germline CDR1 is LNHDA and CDR2 SQIVND (reference sequence). The CDR3 DNA is TGTGCCAGTAGTGTGGACAGGAGGAACACCGGGGAGCTGTTTTTT. Protein sequence: CASSVDRRNTGELFF.

The CDR3 spells CASSHLRGDIKNIQYF. Here the CDR3 DNA reads TGTGCCAGCAGTCATCTGCGGGGGGACATAAAAAACATTCAGTACTTC. The J gene is TRBJ2-4, the V gene TRBV27, with TRBD2 identical over 8 bases. Trimming removed 5 bases from V and 4 bases from J; junction bases left unmatched: 10. There are 16 residues in the CDR3. Looked up from germline, CDR1 is MNHEY and CDR2 is SMNVEV (reference sequence).

The chain employs TRBV24-1 and TRBJ2-2; D is possibly TRBD1 (5 bases). V was clipped by 4 bases and J by 3 bases, with 8 bases between them. This CDR3 is built from 14 residues. The germline V gene has CDR1 KGHDR and CDR2 SFDVKD. DNA for the CDR3: TGTGCCACCAGTGAGGACACGTACACCGGGGAGCTGTTTTTT. Translated, it gives CATSEDTYTGELFF.

V gene TRBV18 combines with J gene TRBJ1-1; perhaps TRBD1 as D (6 bases). The CDR3 consists of 13 residues. Germline CDR1 reads KGHSH; CDR2 reads LQKENI. The V and J ends lost 6 bases and 0 bases respectively, with 8 bases between them. The CDR3 coding sequence is TGTGCCAGCTCGCAGGGGCTGAACACTGAAGCTTTCTTT. Translation: CASSQGLNTEAFF.

The chain has TRBV5-1 and TRBJ2-5; D remains unclear. The germline V and J ends were trimmed by 2 bases and 2 bases, with 4 bases remaining between them. CDR1 is SGHRS and CDR2 is YFSETQ in the germline V gene. The CDR3 covers 12 residues. The CDR3 DNA reads as TGCGCCAGCAGCTTAACTCAAGAGACCCAGTACTTC. Residues: CASSLTQETQYF.

The chain recombines TRBV5-1 with TRBJ2-1, with D tentatively TRBD2 (7 bases). Trimming pared 2 bases from V and 6 bases from J, leaving 21 bases between. CDR1 SGHRS and CDR2 YFSETQ come from the germline V gene. The CDR3 contains 17 residues. The CDR3 DNA reads as TGCGCCAGCAGCTTAGGGAGGGTACAGGGTCGGAGCAATGAGCAGTTCTTC. This gives the protein CASSLGRVQGRSNEQFF.

The chain combines TRBV4-1 with TRBJ2-1; 10 bases agree with TRBD2. This CDR3 is 16 amino acids long. The J segment lost 7 bases and the V segment lost 4 bases, leaving 10 bases of the junction unmatched. Germline-derived CDR1 and CDR2 are MGHRA and YSYEKL. The CDR3 DNA reads TGCGCCAGCAGCCCCGAGGGGAGCGGGGGGGCGAATGAGCAGTTCTTC. It yields the protein CASSPEGSGGANEQFF.

This clone was counted once. V and J are TRBV14 and TRBJ2-5; 10 positions agree with TRBD2. This CDR3 is built from 16 residues. Germline CDR1 is SGHDN and CDR2 is FVKESK. V lost 4 bases to trimming and J lost 0 bases; unmatched junction nucleotides: 5. The CDR3 region is CASSLTSGAYQETQYF. CDR3 DNA sequence: TGTGCCAGCAGCCTTACTAGCGGGGCCTACCAAGAGACCCAGTACTTC.

The count of this clone is one. This rearrangement joins TRBV5-1 to TRBJ1-1, with a tentative D call TRBD1 (5 bases). V lost 1 base and J 1 base, leaving 14 bases between the germline ends. This CDR3 is built from 16 residues. Germline V gene data show CDR1 as SGHRS and CDR2 as YFSETQ. The CDR3 DNA reads TGCGCCAGCAGCTTGACCCAGGGAGGGAAGAACACTGAAGCTTTCTTT. It translates to CASSLTQGGKNTEAFF. Variable domain in full (rest from reference TRBV5-1 and TRBJ1-1): KAGVTQTPRYLIKTRGQQVTLSCSPISGHRSVSWYQQTPGQGLQFLFEYFSETQRNKGNFPGRFSGRQFSNSRSEMNVSTLELGDSALYLCASSLTQGGKNTEAFFGQGTRLTVV.

The rearrangement joins TRBV5-1 to TRBJ2-1; 16 bases fit TRBD2. Germline lookup yields CDR1 SGHRS and CDR2 YFSETQ. The V gene end was trimmed by 5 bases and the J gene end by 5 bases; junction bases not matched to a gene: 13. This CDR3 spans 19 amino acids. For the CDR3, the DNA is TGCGCCAGCAGGTTCCGACCGGGACTAGCGGGGGGGCGGGACAATGAGCAGTTCTTC. Encoded protein: CASRFRPGLAGGRDNEQFF.

The chain employs TRBV5-1 and TRBJ1-6; D not certain. Germline CDR1 reads SGHRS; CDR2 reads YFSETQ. The V end lost 0 bases, the J end lost 9 bases, and 16 bases lay between the germline ends. The CDR3 length is 16 residues. The CDR3, as DNA: TGCGCCAGCAGCTTGGTAGCCGGGGTGGCAAGTTCACCCCTCCACTTT. Protein product: CASSLVAGVASSPLHF.

The chain is built from TRBV7-9 and TRBJ2-2; D is undetermined. The CDR3 totals 15 residues. Trimming left V 1 base short and J 2 bases short, with 8 bases between. Germline V CDR1 and CDR2: SEHNR, FQNEAQ (reference sequence). CDR3 protein: CASSLVTYNTGELFF. CDR3 nucleotide sequence: TGTGCCAGCAGCTTAGTGACATATAACACCGGGGAGCTGTTTTTT. Full variable domain (missing parts from reference TRBV7-9 and TRBJ2-2): DTGVSQNPRHKITKRGQNVTFRCDPISEHNRLYWYRQTLGQGPEFLTYFQNEAQLEKSRLLSDRFSAERPKGSFSTLEIQRTEQGDSAMYLCASSLVTYNTGELFFGEGSRLTVL.

This clone was picked up one time. The chain uses TRBV11-2 and TRBJ2-1; D possibly corresponds to TRBD2 (7 bases). Germline CDR1 and CDR2: SGHAT and FQNNGV. Deletions cut 0 bases from V and 7 bases from J, with 13 bases between. The CDR3 spans 15 residues. The DNA of the CDR3 is TGTGCCAGCAGCTTAGAGTCGGGGGGCGGGAATGAGCAGTTCTTC. Protein product: CASSLESGGGNEQFF.

This clone appeared once. V usage is TRBV27 and J usage is TRBJ2-7; D may be TRBD1 (6 bases). The CDR3 is 17 amino acids. V lost 5 bases, J lost 6 bases, and 26 bases lay in between. From germline, CDR1 is MNHEY and CDR2 SMNVEV (reference sequence). The CDR3 sequence: CASSPGFDRSSILEQYF. DNA of the CDR3: TGTGCCAGCAGTCCCGGCTTTGACAGGAGTTCTATCCTCGAGCAGTACTTC.

This sequence joins TRBV5-4 and TRBJ2-1, with 7 bases that match TRBD1. Per the germline V gene, CDR1 is SGHNT and CDR2 is YYREEE (reference sequence). There are 15 residues in the CDR3. V lost 4 bases, J lost 5 bases, and 9 bases stayed unmatched. The CDR3 loop is CASSPQGQLNNEQFF. CDR3 sequence (DNA): TGTGCCAGCAGCCCCCAGGGACAGCTAAACAATGAGCAGTTCTTC.

This chain uses TRBV6-5 with TRBJ2-5; 12 bases map to TRBD2. Germline V gene data show CDR1 as MNHEY and CDR2 as SVGAGI. The CDR3 is made up of 15 amino acids. V was clipped by 4 bases and J by 5 bases; unmatched bases: 5. The CDR3 reads CASSLTSGGRETQYF. CDR3 nucleotide sequence: TGTGCCAGCAGTTTAACTAGCGGGGGGAGGGAGACCCAGTACTTC.

The rearrangement joins TRBV30 to TRBJ1-6; perhaps TRBD1 as D (6 bases). Trimming took 2 bases from V and 12 from J, leaving 8 bases between them. In germline, CDR1 is GTSNPN, CDR2 SVGIG (reference sequence). The CDR3 is made up of 11 amino acids. The CDR3 coding sequence is TGTGCCTGGAGTATAGGGGGACCCCTCCACTTT. It specifies CAWSIGGPLHF.

V usage is TRBV4-1 and J usage is TRBJ1-4, with D hard to call. Germline CDR1 is MGHRA and CDR2 is YSYEKL. Trimming removed 1 base from V and 6 bases from J, with 12 bases in between. The CDR3 covers 15 residues. In nucleotides, the CDR3 is TGCGCCAGCAGCCAAGCCGGGGATAGCGATGAAAAACTGTTTTTT. Translation: CASSQAGDSDEKLFF.

The V and J genes are TRBV6-6 and TRBJ2-3, with D unresolved. The germline gives CDR1 MNHNY, CDR2 SVGAGI (reference sequence). V was shortened by 2 bases and J by 2 bases, with 11 bases between the two germline ends. This CDR3 has 15 residues. CDR3 amino acids: CASSYGQLITDTQYF. The CDR3, as DNA: TGTGCCAGCAGTTACGGGCAGCTAATCACAGATACGCAGTATTTT.

The chain links TRBV7-2 to TRBJ2-5, with 14 bases aligning to TRBD2. This CDR3 has 17 residues. Trimming cost V 5 bases and J 5 bases; bases outside gene matches: 10. Per the germline V gene, CDR1 is SGHTA and CDR2 is FQGNSA. CDR3 nucleotide sequence: TGTGCCAGCAGCCCTCGACTAGCGGGGGGGCGACGGGAGACCCAGTACTTC. The encoded protein is CASSPRLAGGRRETQYF. The full variable domain, its missing parts supplied by reference TRBV7-2 and TRBJ2-5, is GAGVSQSPSNKVTEKGKDVELRCDPISGHTALYWYRQSLGQGLEFLIYFQGNSAPDKSGLPSDRFSAERTGGSVSTLTIQRTQQEDSAVYLCASSPRLAGGRRETQYFGPGTRLLVL.

This clone came up once. The chain combines TRBV19 with TRBJ2-7, with TRBD1 identical over 11 bases. With 2 bases clipped from V and 4 bases from J, the junction kept 10 bases outside the gene matches. Germline V gives CDR1 LNHDA, CDR2 SQIVND (reference sequence). The CDR3 extends over 17 amino acids. Written as DNA, the CDR3 is TGTGCCAGTAGTATATCCCAAAACCGGGACAGGGGGTACGAGCAGTACTTC. Residues: CASSISQNRDRGYEQYF.

The gene calls are TRBV11-2 and TRBJ2-3, with D possibly being TRBD2 (5 bases). CDR3 length: 13 residues. Per the germline V gene, CDR1 is SGHAT and CDR2 is FQNNGV. V gave up 5 bases and J gave up 6 bases, with 12 bases separating them. The CDR3 reads CASSLEGMDTQYF. CDR3 in DNA: TGTGCCAGCAGCCTCGAGGGTATGGATACGCAGTATTTT.

This chain uses TRBV5-1 with TRBJ1-1; maybe TRBD1 (5 bases). CDR1 is SGHRS, CDR2 YFSETQ, per germline. CDR3 length: 14 amino acids. Trimming removed 7 bases at V and 0 bases at J, with 13 bases between. CDR3 nucleotides: TGCGCCAGCTCTAGGGGCCCTATGAACACTGAAGCTTTCTTT. Its protein product is CASSRGPMNTEAFF. The whole variable domain, remainder taken from reference TRBV5-1 and TRBJ1-1, is KAGVTQTPRYLIKTRGQQVTLSCSPISGHRSVSWYQQTPGQGLQFLFEYFSETQRNKGNFPGRFSGRQFSNSRSEMNVSTLELGDSALYLCASSRGPMNTEAFFGQGTRLTVV.

This clone was recorded a few times. This chain connects TRBV11-2 to TRBJ1-1; D possibly corresponds to TRBD1 (6 bases). Germline CDR1 is SGHAT and CDR2 is FQNNGV. The CDR3 spans 15 residues. V was cut by 6 bases and J by 1 base, with 15 bases left in between. The CDR3 spells CASSGQGRKNTEAFF. The CDR3 nucleotides read TGTGCCAGCAGTGGGCAGGGGCGAAAGAACACTGAAGCTTTCTTT.

This clone appeared a single time. V and J are TRBV4-1 and TRBJ2-7, with D maybe TRBD1 (5 bases). Germline lookup yields CDR1 MGHRA and CDR2 YSYEKL. This CDR3 is built from 14 residues. V lost 4 bases and J lost 3, with 13 bases in between. In DNA, the CDR3 is TGCGCCAGCAGCCTCGGACAATCAAGCTACGAGCAGTACTTC. Protein product: CASSLGQSSYEQYF.

Here the CDR3 reads CASSPAGGADTQYF. CDR3 nucleotide sequence: TGTGCCAGCAGCCCAGCGGGGGGCGCAGATACGCAGTATTTT. The chain combines TRBV6-5 with TRBJ2-3, with 9 positions matching TRBD2. The germline gives CDR1 MNHEY, CDR2 SVGAGI. CDR3 length: 14 amino acids. Losses at the gene ends were 6 bases for V and 4 bases for J; bases not matched to a gene: 5.

In this sample, this clone turned up many times. The chain combines TRBV5-6 with TRBJ1-2; D unresolved. Germline V gene data show CDR1 as SGHDT and CDR2 as YYEEEE. V was trimmed by 4 bases and J by 1 base, leaving 8 bases between them. The CDR3 has 13 amino acids. CDR3 bases: TGTGCCAGCAGCGCGGACTTTAACTATGGCTACACCTTC. It translates to CASSADFNYGYTF.